Below are 30 T cell receptor beta chains sequenced from a single sample in a study of CD8 T cells in Susac syndrome. Reverse transcription used 0.5 to 1 ug RNA and random hexamers. MiXCR, applied by TCRdb to the immunoSEQ multiplex PCR reads, yields one record per CDR3 protein. The table includes some 140,000 distinct CDR3 sequences, about 95% detected once. Sequenced input: CD8+ T cells from PBMCs. The source is a human donor with Susac syndrome.

CDR3 bases: TGCAGTGCCAGATCTAGCGGGTACGAGCAGTACTTC. It translates to CSARSSGYEQYF. The rearrangement links TRBV20-1 to TRBJ2-7, with TRBD2 matching over 8 bases. Per germline, CDR1 DFQATT and CDR2 SNEGSKA (reference sequence). Trimming removed 6 bases from V and 4 bases from J; junction bases left unmatched: 5. The CDR3 sequence is 12 residues long.

The rearrangement uses TRBV5-6 and TRBJ1-1; possibly TRBD1 for D (6 bases). The V and J ends lost 1 base and 2 bases respectively, with 9 bases between them. The CDR3 has 14 amino acids. The germline V gene encodes CDR1 SGHDT and CDR2 YYEEEE. CDR3 region: CASSLPGENTEAFF. Here the CDR3 DNA reads TGTGCCAGCAGCTTGCCAGGGGAAAACACTGAAGCTTTCTTT.

This clonotype turned up a few times. This chain connects TRBV13 to TRBJ2-1; D unresolved. Per germline, CDR1 PRHDT and CDR2 FYEKMQ (reference sequence). There are 15 residues in the CDR3. Trimming pared 4 bases from V and 0 bases from J, leaving 10 bases between. The CDR3 reads CASSSDSSSYNEQFF. In DNA, the CDR3 is TGTGCCAGCAGCTCCGACTCGAGCTCCTACAATGAGCAGTTCTTC.

The chain combines TRBV9 with TRBJ2-1; no clear D gene. The CDR3 contains 14 residues. With 5 bases removed from V and 6 bases from J, the gap between germline ends came to 15 bases. CDR1 SGDLS and CDR2 YYNGEE come from the germline V gene. CDR3 bases: TGTGCCAGCAGTTTTTGGTTTTACGGCAATGAGCAGTTCTTC. The encoded protein is CASSFWFYGNEQFF.

V and J are TRBV9 and TRBJ2-3, with D uncertain. With 0 bases removed from V and 2 bases from J, the gap between germline ends came to 10 bases. This CDR3 comprises 15 residues. From germline, CDR1 is SGDLS and CDR2 YYNGEE. CDR3 in amino acids: CASSVVGSLTDTQYF. The CDR3 DNA reads TGTGCCAGCAGCGTAGTGGGTAGCCTCACAGATACGCAGTATTTT.

The V and J genes are TRBV7-6 and TRBJ2-7; D is perhaps TRBD1 or TRBD2 (5 bases each). V was trimmed by 3 bases and J by 1 base, leaving 10 bases between them. Germline V gene data show CDR1 as SGHVS and CDR2 as FNYEAQ. This CDR3 region has 14 residues. The CDR3 loop reads CASSLGDGSYEQYF. The CDR3 DNA reads TGTGCCAGCAGCTTGGGGGACGGTTCCTACGAGCAGTACTTC.

The J gene is TRBJ2-4, the V gene TRBV6-1, with D uncertain. The CDR3 has 12 residues. CDR1 is MNHNS, CDR2 SASEGT, per germline. The V and J ends lost 10 bases and 0 bases respectively, with 7 bases between them. The CDR3, as DNA: TGTGCCACTGGGGTAGCCAAAAACATTCAGTACTTC. As protein: CATGVAKNIQYF.

The chain joins TRBV15 to TRBJ2-7; TRBD1 might be the D (6 bases). This CDR3 region has 14 residues. Germline V lookup: CDR1 LNHNV, CDR2 YYDKDF (reference sequence). Trimming took 3 bases from V and 2 from J, leaving 11 bases between them. CDR3 sequence reads: CATSSSGQTYEQYF. CDR3 nucleotide sequence: TGTGCCACCAGCAGCTCAGGACAGACCTACGAGCAGTACTTC.

The rearrangement joins TRBV7-9 to TRBJ2-1; the match to TRBD2 covers 13 bases. V shed 4 bases and J 9 bases; nucleotides not matched to a gene: 12. The CDR3 sequence is 17 residues long. Per germline, CDR1 SEHNR and CDR2 FQNEAQ (reference sequence). The CDR3 sequence: CASSSGTSGIPLGEQFF. The CDR3 nucleotides read TGTGCCAGCAGCTCCGGGACTAGCGGGATTCCTCTCGGTGAGCAGTTCTTC. The entire variable domain, with the rest obtained from reference TRBV7-9 and TRBJ2-1, is as follows: DTGVSQNPRHKITKRGQNVTFRCDPISEHNRLYWYRQTLGQGPEFLTYFQNEAQLEKSRLLSDRFSAERPKGSFSTLEIQRTEQGDSAMYLCASSSGTSGIPLGEQFFGPGTRLTVL.

The rearrangement uses TRBV6-2 or TRBV6-3 and TRBJ2-7, with 14 bases identical to TRBD2. V lost 6 bases, J lost 8 bases, and 6 bases stayed unmatched. The germline CDR1 and CDR2 sequences are MNHEY and SVGEGT. This CDR3 has 14 residues. Here the CDR3 DNA reads TGTGCCAGCAGCCCCGGACTAGCGGGAGGAAAGCAGTACTTC. The encoded protein is CASSPGLAGGKQYF.

This chain links TRBV4-2 with TRBJ1-1; D remains ambiguous. With 4 bases removed from V and 3 bases from J, the gap between germline ends came to 15 bases. Germline V gene lookup returns CDR1 LGHNA and CDR2 YNFKEQ. The CDR3 runs 15 residues. The CDR3 is CASSLPARKDTEAFF. Written as DNA, the CDR3 is TGTGCCAGCAGCCTCCCCGCTCGAAAAGACACTGAAGCTTTCTTT.

The chain couples TRBV5-4 to TRBJ2-7, with TRBD1 matching 8 bases. The CDR3 covers 14 residues. The germline V gene encodes CDR1 SGHNT and CDR2 YYREEE (reference sequence). The ends lost 4 bases at V and 6 bases at J; junction bases unmatched: 9. This chain's CDR3 is CASSNPGQVVEQYF. CDR3 coding DNA: TGTGCCAGCAGCAATCCGGGACAGGTCGTCGAGCAGTACTTC.

The genes are TRBV6-5 and TRBJ1-2, with 7 bases that match TRBD1. The V segment lost 6 bases and the J segment 7 bases; nucleotides outside the gene matches: 8. The CDR3 covers 13 residues. From germline, CDR1 is MNHEY and CDR2 SVGAGI. The DNA for the CDR3 is TGTGCCAGCAGAACACAGGGGTTGAGTGGCTACACCTTC. This translates into CASRTQGLSGYTF.

The chain links TRBV5-4 to TRBJ2-3; TRBD2 agrees at 7 bases. J gave up 2 bases and V 4 bases, and 7 bases lay outside the gene matches. Looked up from germline, CDR1 is SGHNT and CDR2 is YYREEE (reference sequence). The CDR3 runs to 15 residues. The CDR3 loop is CASSPPSGNTDTQYF. DNA for the CDR3: TGTGCCAGCAGCCCCCCTAGCGGAAACACAGATACGCAGTATTTT.

J is TRBJ1-4 and V is TRBV20-1; 7 nucleotides line up with TRBD1. The germline CDR1 and CDR2 sequences are DFQATT and SNEGSKA (reference sequence). V lost 3 bases, J lost 1 base, and 8 bases stayed unmatched. The CDR3 runs 16 residues. Written as DNA, the CDR3 is TGCAGTGCTAGGAAAACAGGGGTTGAAACTAATGAAAAACTGTTTTTT. It codes for CSARKTGVETNEKLFF.

This clonotype was seen only once. J is TRBJ1-5 and V is TRBV19; no clear D. Trimming stripped 7 bases from V and 3 bases from J, with 10 bases between. Germline CDR1 reads LNHDA; CDR2 reads SQIVND (reference sequence). The CDR3 contains 13 residues. CDR3: CASTRRVNQPQHF. The CDR3, as DNA: TGTGCCAGTACCAGGAGGGTCAATCAGCCCCAGCATTTT.

This chain links TRBV4-1 with TRBJ1-1; no clear D. The CDR3 has 12 amino acids. The germline V gene encodes CDR1 MGHRA and CDR2 YSYEKL. Trimming took off 1 base at V and 9 bases at J, with 9 bases between the two ends. This CDR3 is CASSQGVGKAFF. CDR3 sequence (DNA): TGCGCCAGCAGCCAAGGAGTAGGAAAAGCTTTCTTT.

The chain is built from TRBV29-1 and TRBJ2-2; 10 nucleotides line up with TRBD1. CDR1 and CDR2 from the germline V gene are SQVTM and ANQGSEA. The CDR3 sequence is 13 residues long. The V gene end was trimmed by 6 bases and the J gene end by 3 bases; junction bases not matched to a gene: 1. Here the CDR3 DNA reads TGCAGCGTGGGGACAGGGGACACCGGGGAGCTGTTTTTT. Residues: CSVGTGDTGELFF.

V gene TRBV24-1 combines with J gene TRBJ1-1; possible D gene TRBD1, 5 bases. This CDR3 region has 12 residues. V was clipped by 4 bases and J by 6 bases, with 8 bases between them. Per germline, CDR1 KGHDR and CDR2 SFDVKD. CDR3 DNA: TGTGCCACCAGTGACGGAGGGGCTGAAGCTTTCTTT. It codes for CATSDGGAEAFF.

The chain links TRBV28 to TRBJ2-2, with D possibly being TRBD2 (5 bases). Germline V gene sequence: CDR1 MDHEN, CDR2 SYDVKM. Trimming removed 4 bases from V and 0 bases from J, with 9 bases in between. This CDR3 is 15 amino acids long. In DNA form, the CDR3 reads TGTGCCAGCAGTTGGGTCGGGGCGAACACCGGGGAGCTGTTTTTT. Translating it yields CASSWVGANTGELFF.

The V gene is TRBV12-5, the J gene TRBJ2-7; D is ambiguous. Per the germline V gene, CDR1 is LGHNT and CDR2 is FRNRAP. The CDR3 runs 11 residues. Trimming cost V 5 bases and J 3 bases, with 5 bases left between them. The CDR3 reads CASGLLYEQYF. In DNA, the CDR3 is TGTGCTAGTGGTCTGCTCTACGAGCAGTACTTC.

The genes are TRBV12-5 and TRBJ2-1, with 12 nucleotides matching TRBD2. Per germline, CDR1 LGHNT and CDR2 FRNRAP. Trimming at V came to 0 bases and at J to 0 bases, leaving 3 bases not matched to a gene. CDR3 length equals 18 residues. The CDR3 region is CASGLVLAGGHSYNEQFF. The DNA of the CDR3 is TGTGCTAGTGGTTTGGTCCTAGCGGGAGGGCACTCCTACAATGAGCAGTTCTTC.

The chain uses TRBV12-2 and TRBJ2-1; no DNA check was done on the table's D call, TRBD2. TRBV12-2 is classified as a pseudogene. The CDR3 runs 19 residues. The CDR3 DNA is TGTGCAAGTCGCTTAGCAAAAAAAGGACTAGCGGGAGGTAAGGTTGAGCAGTTCTTC. As protein: CASRLAKKGLAGGKVEQFF.

The V and J genes are TRBV13 and TRBJ2-7; 8 bases line up with TRBD2. Germline-derived CDR1 and CDR2 are PRHDT and FYEKMQ (reference sequence). The V and J ends lost 3 bases and 2 bases, in that order; junction bases with no gene match: 9. This CDR3 contains 16 residues. The CDR3 nucleotides read TGTGCCAGCAGCTTTTTTTTGGCTAGCGGGCCCTACGAGCAGTACTTC. Protein product: CASSFFLASGPYEQYF.

V usage is TRBV30 and J usage is TRBJ1-2, with D maybe TRBD1 (5 bases). The CDR3 has 13 amino acids. Trimming took off 5 bases at V and 3 bases at J, with 13 bases between the two ends. Per germline, CDR1 GTSNPN and CDR2 SVGIG (reference sequence). CDR3 sequence reads: CAWPGGVDYGYTF. The CDR3 bases are TGTGCCTGGCCTGGGGGGGTCGACTATGGCTACACCTTC.

The V gene is TRBV5-1, the J gene TRBJ2-1; 9 bases agree with TRBD2. V shed 0 bases and J 0 bases; nucleotides not matched to a gene: 4. Germline lookup yields CDR1 SGHRS and CDR2 YFSETQ. The CDR3 length is 17 residues. CDR3 coding DNA: TGCGCCAGCAGCTTGGTCAGCGGGAGGATCTCCTACAATGAGCAGTTCTTC. Its protein product is CASSLVSGRISYNEQFF.

The J gene is TRBJ2-5, the V gene TRBV12-3 or TRBV12-4; D unclear. Trimming shortened V by 6 bases and J by 0 bases, and 5 bases separated the two germline ends. The CDR3 loop spans 12 amino acids. Here the CDR3 reads CASREYQETQYF. CDR3 bases: TGTGCCAGCAGGGAATACCAAGAGACCCAGTACTTC.

The chain links TRBV9 to TRBJ2-7, with a weak D call TRBD2 (6 bases). Germline loops: CDR1 SGDLS, CDR2 YYNGEE. The CDR3 extends over 18 amino acids. Trimming took off 2 bases at V and 5 bases at J, with 26 bases between the two ends. CDR3 nucleotides: TGTGCCAGCAGCGTCTATTGCCCGGAGGGAAGGGGCTTCGACGAGCAGTACTTC. Encoded protein: CASSVYCPEGRGFDEQYF.

The chain joins TRBV9 to TRBJ2-5; D not certain. Germline V lookup: CDR1 SGDLS, CDR2 YYNGEE. With 3 bases removed from V and 2 bases from J, the gap between germline ends came to 17 bases. This CDR3 comprises 16 residues. CDR3 loop: CASSATRTRLQETQYF. The CDR3 bases are TGTGCCAGCAGCGCAACCAGGACCCGCTTACAAGAGACCCAGTACTTC. The full variable domain, completed using reference TRBV9 and TRBJ2-5, is DSGVTQTPKHLITATGQRVTLRCSPRSGDLSVYWYQQSLDQGLQFLIQYYNGEERAKGNILERFSAQQFPDLHSELNLSSLELGDSALYFCASSATRTRLQETQYFGPGTRLLVL.

The rearrangement uses TRBV5-1 and TRBJ2-1; D is unclear. The V end was cut by 5 bases, the J end by 5 bases, with 5 bases between. Per the germline V gene, CDR1 is SGHRS and CDR2 is YFSETQ. CDR3 length: 11 amino acids. CDR3 DNA: TGCGCCAGCAGGTCGAACAATGAGCAGTTCTTC. It translates to CASRSNNEQFF.